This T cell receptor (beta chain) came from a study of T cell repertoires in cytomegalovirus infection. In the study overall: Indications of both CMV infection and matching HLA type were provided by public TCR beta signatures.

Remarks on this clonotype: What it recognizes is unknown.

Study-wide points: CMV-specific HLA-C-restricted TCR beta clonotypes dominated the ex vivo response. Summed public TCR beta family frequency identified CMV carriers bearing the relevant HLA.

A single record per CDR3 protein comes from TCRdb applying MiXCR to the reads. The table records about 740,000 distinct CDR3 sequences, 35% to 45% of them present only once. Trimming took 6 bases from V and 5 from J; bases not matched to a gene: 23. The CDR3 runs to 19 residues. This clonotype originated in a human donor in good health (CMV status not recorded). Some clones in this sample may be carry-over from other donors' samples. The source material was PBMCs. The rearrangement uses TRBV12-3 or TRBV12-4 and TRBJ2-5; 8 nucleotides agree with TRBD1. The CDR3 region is CASSPSEYPGQEMSETQYF. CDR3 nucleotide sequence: TGTGCCAGCAGCCCCTCGGAATACCCGGGACAGGAGATGTCTGAGACCCAGTACTTC.